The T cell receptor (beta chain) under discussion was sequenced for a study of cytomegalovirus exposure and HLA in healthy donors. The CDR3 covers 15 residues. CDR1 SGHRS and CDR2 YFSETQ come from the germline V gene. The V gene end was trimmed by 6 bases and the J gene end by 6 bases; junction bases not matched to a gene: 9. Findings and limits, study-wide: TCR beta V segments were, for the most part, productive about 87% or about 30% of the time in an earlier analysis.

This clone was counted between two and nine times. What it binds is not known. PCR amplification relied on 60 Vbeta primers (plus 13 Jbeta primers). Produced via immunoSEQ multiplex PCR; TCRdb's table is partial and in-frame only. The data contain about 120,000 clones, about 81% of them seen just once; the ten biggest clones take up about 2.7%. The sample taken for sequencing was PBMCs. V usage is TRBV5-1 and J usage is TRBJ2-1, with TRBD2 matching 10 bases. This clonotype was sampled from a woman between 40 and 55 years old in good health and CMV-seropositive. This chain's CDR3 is CASKALAGEGNEQFF. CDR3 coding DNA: TGCGCCAGCAAAGCTCTAGCGGGAGAGGGCAATGAGCAGTTCTTC. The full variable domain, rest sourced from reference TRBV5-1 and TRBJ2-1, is KAGVTQTPRYLIKTRGQQVTLSCSPISGHRSVSWYQQTPGQGLQFLFEYFSETQRNKGNFPGRFSGRQFSNSRSEMNVSTLELGDSALYLCASKALAGEGNEQFFGPGTRLTVL.